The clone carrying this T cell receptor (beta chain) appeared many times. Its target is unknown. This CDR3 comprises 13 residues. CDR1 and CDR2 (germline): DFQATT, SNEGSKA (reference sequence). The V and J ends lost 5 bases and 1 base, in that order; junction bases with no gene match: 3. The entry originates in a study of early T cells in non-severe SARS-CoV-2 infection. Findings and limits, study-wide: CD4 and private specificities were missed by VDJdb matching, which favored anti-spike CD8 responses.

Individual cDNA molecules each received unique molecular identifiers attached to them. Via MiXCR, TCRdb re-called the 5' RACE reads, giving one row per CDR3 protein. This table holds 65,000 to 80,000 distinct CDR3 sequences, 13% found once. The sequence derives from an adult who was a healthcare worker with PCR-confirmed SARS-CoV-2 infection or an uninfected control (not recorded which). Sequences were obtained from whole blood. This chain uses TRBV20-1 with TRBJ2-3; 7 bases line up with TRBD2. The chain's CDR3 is CSAGTSGTDTQYF. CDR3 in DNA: TGCAGTGCTGGTACTAGCGGCACAGATACGCAGTATTTT.